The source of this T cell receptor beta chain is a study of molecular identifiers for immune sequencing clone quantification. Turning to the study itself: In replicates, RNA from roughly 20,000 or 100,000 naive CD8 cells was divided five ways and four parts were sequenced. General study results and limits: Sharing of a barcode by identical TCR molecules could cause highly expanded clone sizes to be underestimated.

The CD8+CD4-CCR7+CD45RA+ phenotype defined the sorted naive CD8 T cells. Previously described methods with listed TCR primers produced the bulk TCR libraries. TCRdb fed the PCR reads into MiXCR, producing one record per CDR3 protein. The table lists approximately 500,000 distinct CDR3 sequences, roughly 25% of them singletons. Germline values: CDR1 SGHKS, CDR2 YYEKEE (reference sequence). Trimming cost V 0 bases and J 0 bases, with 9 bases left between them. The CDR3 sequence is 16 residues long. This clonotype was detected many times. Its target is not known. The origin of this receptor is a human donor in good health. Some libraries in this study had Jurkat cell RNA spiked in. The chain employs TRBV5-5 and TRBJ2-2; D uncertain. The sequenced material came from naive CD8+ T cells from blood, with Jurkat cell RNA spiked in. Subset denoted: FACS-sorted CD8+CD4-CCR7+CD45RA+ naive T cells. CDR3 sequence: CASSLGQSANTGELFF. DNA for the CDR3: TGTGCCAGCAGCTTGGGGCAATCCGCGAACACCGGGGAGCTGTTTTTT.